This is a list of T cell receptor beta chains from one sample in a study of CD8+ T cells in alopecia areata. The table came from immunoSEQ multiplex PCR; TCRdb's copy has only in-frame clones and leaves some out. This sample yields about 190,000 clones, of which 60% are seen a single time; over 0.55% belongs to the top ten. The sample here was CD4+ T cells sorted from blood, taken at week 4, from a patient treated with tofacitinib. The receptors were gathered from a human donor with alopecia areata. Each CDR3 is given with its conserved first and last residue. A D gene is named only where the DNA matches it firmly. Clone size appears in some rows only: once, few, many, or a class for an expanded clone.

j_gene,v_gene,abundance,d_gene,CDR3aa,CDR3nt
TRBJ1-2,TRBV7-9,NA,NA,CASSTRVVDGYTF,TGTGCCAGCAGTACCAGGGTGGTGGATGGCTACACCTTC
TRBJ2-2,TRBV4-3,few,TRBD2,CASSQVLGEGHTGELFF,TGCGCCAGCAGCCAAGTTTTGGGGGAGGGCCACACCGGGGAGCTGTTTTTT
TRBJ1-4,TRBV29-1,few,NA,CSVPAGDSNQKLFF,TGCAGCGTGCCCGCCGGGGATTCTAATCAAAAACTGTTTTTT
TRBJ2-2,TRBV29-1,NA,TRBD1,CSVVTGVAGELFF,TGCAGCGTTGTGACAGGGGTAGCCGGGGAGCTGTTTTTT
TRBJ2-7,TRBV13,few,TRBD1,CASSLRTGGSGQYF,TGTGCCAGCAGCTTGAGGACAGGGGGCTCAGGGCAGTACTTC
TRBJ1-4,TRBV29-1,NA,TRBD1,CSVMGQSNEKLFF,TGCAGCGTCATGGGACAGTCAAATGAAAAACTGTTTTTT
TRBJ2-1,TRBV30,NA,TRBD2,CAWSVLLAGEGNEQFF,TGTGCCTGGAGTGTACTGCTAGCGGGAGAGGGGAATGAGCAGTTCTTC
TRBJ2-2,TRBV5-1,NA,NA,CASSTPGRVDTGELFF,TGCGCCAGCAGCACGCCGGGCAGGGTGGACACCGGGGAGCTGTTTTTT
TRBJ2-1,TRBV4-3,NA,NA,CASSQEHSYNEQFF,TGCGCCAGCAGCCAAGAGCACTCCTACAATGAGCAGTTCTTC
TRBJ1-5,TRBV6-5,NA,NA,CASSPPRGGNQPQHF,TGTGCCAGCAGTCCCCCAAGGGGGGGGAATCAGCCCCAGCATTTT
TRBJ2-1,TRBV19,NA,TRBD2,CASSIGLAGGLLSYNEQFF,TGTGCCAGTAGTATCGGACTAGCGGGAGGTCTCCTCTCCTACAATGAGCAGTTCTTC
TRBJ2-2,TRBV7-2,NA,TRBD2,CASSLGGRVTGELFF,TGTGCCAGCAGCTTAGGCGGGAGAGTCACCGGGGAGCTGTTTTTT
TRBJ2-1,TRBV30,NA,NA,CAWSGQVSYNEQFF,TGTGCCTGGAGCGGACAAGTCTCCTACAATGAGCAGTTCTTC
TRBJ2-5,TRBV7-2,NA,TRBD2,CASSLAAGGETQYF,TGTGCCAGCAGCTTAGCGGCGGGGGGAGAGACCCAGTACTTC
TRBJ2-5,TRBV12-5,NA,TRBD2,CASGSSGVETQYF,TGTGCTAGTGGTTCTAGCGGGGTGGAGACCCAGTACTTC
TRBJ2-7,TRBV5-1,NA,TRBD1,CASSFAGGDYEQYF,TGCGCCAGCAGCTTTGCAGGGGGCGACTACGAGCAGTACTTC
TRBJ2-3,TRBV5-6,few,TRBD2,CASSLASGSLPDTQYF,TGTGCCAGCAGCTTGGCTAGCGGGAGCCTGCCAGATACGCAGTATTTT
TRBJ2-5,TRBV11-2,NA,NA,CASSRLMETQYF,TGTGCCAGCAGCCGCCTAATGGAGACCCAGTACTTC
TRBJ1-5,TRBV6-1,NA,NA,CASSELALGNNQPQHF,TGTGCCAGCAGTGAGTTGGCTCTGGGGAACAATCAGCCCCAGCATTTT
TRBJ2-5,TRBV6-5,NA,NA,CASQETETQYF,TGTGCCAGCCAAGAGACGGAGACCCAGTACTTC
TRBJ2-7,TRBV18,NA,TRBD1,CASGGQGGTYEQYF,TGTGCCAGCGGGGGACAGGGAGGCACCTACGAGCAGTACTTC
TRBJ1-1,TRBV4-1,few,NA,CASSQDWTNTEAFF,TGCGCCAGCAGCCAAGATTGGACAAACACTGAAGCTTTCTTT
TRBJ1-5,TRBV6-5,NA,NA,CASSYSGGNQPQHF,TGTGCCAGCAGTTACTCGGGGGGGAATCAGCCCCAGCATTTT
TRBJ2-5,TRBV18,few,NA,CASSSIRETQYF,TGTGCCAGCTCATCCATTAGAGAAACCCAGTACTTC
TRBJ2-1,TRBV4-2,NA,NA,CASSQDQRLAIYNEQFF,TGTGCCAGCAGCCAAGATCAGAGGCTAGCGATCTACAATGAGCAGTTCTTC
TRBJ2-1,TRBV5-1,few,NA,CASSLRSNFNEQFF,TGCGCCAGCAGCCTACGGTCCAACTTCAATGAGCAGTTCTTC